This note documents a single T cell receptor beta chain sequence. Its antigen remains unidentified. The sample belongs to a study of beta chain features in type 1 diabetes. Regarding the study as a whole: Shorter TCRB CDR3s, moderately but significantly so, were found in Type 1 diabetes patients in all four CD4+ subsets.

The sequenced template was cDNA made from the entire isolated RNA. This table comes from immunoSEQ multiplex PCR, and its TCRdb copy is limited to in-frame clones, with some not included. Of approximately 250,000 clones listed, roughly 17% are singletons. Sample: naive CD4+ T cells from blood. The sequence came from a man aged 25-40 years with type 1 diabetes.

The CDR3 sequence: CATSRGLQETQYF. CDR3 in DNA: TGTGCCACCAGCAGAGGGCTACAAGAGACCCAGTACTTC. The chain has TRBV15 and TRBJ2-5; D ambiguous. Germline CDR1 LNHNV, CDR2 YYDKDF (reference sequence). The V gene lost 1 base and the J gene lost 2 bases, with 5 bases spanning the gap. This CDR3 spans 13 amino acids.